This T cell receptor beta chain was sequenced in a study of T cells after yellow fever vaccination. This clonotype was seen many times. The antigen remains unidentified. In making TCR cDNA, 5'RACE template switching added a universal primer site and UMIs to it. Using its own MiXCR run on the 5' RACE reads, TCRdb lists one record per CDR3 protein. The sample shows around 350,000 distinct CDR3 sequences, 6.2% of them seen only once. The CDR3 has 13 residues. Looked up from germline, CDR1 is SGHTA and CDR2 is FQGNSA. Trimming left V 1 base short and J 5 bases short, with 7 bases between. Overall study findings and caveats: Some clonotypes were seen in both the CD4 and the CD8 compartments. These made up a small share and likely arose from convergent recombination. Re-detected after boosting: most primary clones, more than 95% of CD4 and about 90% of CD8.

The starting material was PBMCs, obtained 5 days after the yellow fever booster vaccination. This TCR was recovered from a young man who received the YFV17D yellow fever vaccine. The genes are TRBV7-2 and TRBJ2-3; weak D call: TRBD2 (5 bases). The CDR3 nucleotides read TGTGCCAGCAGCTTAGTCGCGGGAGATACGCAGTATTTT. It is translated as CASSLVAGDTQYF.